The following is a T cell receptor (beta chain) sequence with its context. The target of this receptor is not known. No much larger clonotype is one base removed from it; base qualities were not supplied. This sample was taken from a study of PD-1 blockade in classical Hodgkin lymphoma (dated by TCRdb to about 2020). At the level of the whole study: Nivolumab dosing was 3 mg/kg intravenously every 2 weeks, continuing until either disease progression or unacceptable toxicity. A peripheral blood immune signature of response to PD-1 blockade in classical Hodgkin lymphoma was defined using TCR beta sequencing and CyTOF. The paper's findings and limits, for the study overall: Trial patients with a complete response had baseline diversity similar to that of newly diagnosed patients, while partial responders and progressors had significantly lower diversity. Diversity was lower in patients who began nivolumab less than 1 year after ASCT, so these patients were left out of later analyses to avoid confounding by immune reconstitution. The study covered only a single clinical trial cohort, and the causes of the repertoire differences, possibly disease activity or prior therapy, were still not defined. By C4D1, a significant rise was seen in CD4+ TCR diversity but not in CD8+ TCR diversity (p=0.0027 vs p=0.16), and the rise was most apparent among complete responders (p=0.02). Baseline TCR diversity was reported as lower in newly diagnosed patients than in healthy donors, and lower still in relapsed/refractory patients.

Genomic DNA was extracted with the Qiagen DNeasy kit from unsorted PBMCs and from negatively selected CD4+ and CD8+ fractions. TCR beta CDR3 regions were subjected to amplification by immunoSEQ multiplex PCR with primers that anneal to V and J segments. A synthetic immune receptor repertoire was used to minimize amplification bias, and any residual bias was removed computationally once sequencing was done. Per the authors' processing: Repertoire diversity was quantified as the Shannon entropy index using custom Python scripts. Unsorted, CD4+ and CD8+ repertoires were analyzed separately, except for combined analyses in which CD4+ and CD8+ sequences were merged in silico. A clone counted as expanded when the clone's frequency after treatment rose at least 2-fold relative to C1D1, and clones undetected at baseline were given a pseudocount of 0.5. Singleton clones were defined as clones with 0 or 1 copy at C1D1, and non-singleton clones were defined as clones with 2 or more copies. Clones expanded in unsorted samples were labelled as CD4+, CD8+ or unknown by matching protein sequences in sorted samples from the same patient. Diversity changes from C1D1 to C4D1 were tested in paired samples using Wilcoxon tests. As stored in TCRdb, this immuneACCESS dataset retains in-frame rearrangements with V and J assigned. A fraction of the clones does not appear; measured against another copy, unresolved V genes explain less than half of the discrepancy, and the remainder lacks a known reason. That table supplies the V and J calls and clone size; D and trimming were determined from the DNA. Present in this sample are about 11,000 clones, about 80% of which were seen just once. The ten largest clonotypes hold approximately 5% of the sample.

The CDR3 runs 17 residues from the cysteine to the phenylalanine. Only CDR3 DNA is held: 51 bases, read in frame from base 1. CDR1 and CDR2, looked up from the germline V gene, are SGDLS and YYNGEE. V has 0 bases trimmed and J has 3 bases trimmed; junction bases matching no gene number 9. The intended sense of this specimen's time point label: cycle 2 day 1 (C2D1) of nivolumab. Relapse after autologous stem cell transplantation had occurred in all trial patients, and cohorts A, B and C were distinguished by prior brentuximab vedotin exposure. The trial cohort comprised approximately 55 patients with relapsed/refractory classical Hodgkin lymphoma whose best overall responses were complete response, partial response or progressive disease. Trial patients were treated with single-agent nivolumab in the multi-cohort phase II CheckMate 205 trial. An independent review committee assessed best overall response by applying the 2007 International Working Group response criteria. PBMCs from the trial were collected at three points: immediately before nivolumab initiation (C1D1), and during therapy at cycle 2 day 1 and cycle 4 day 1. Peripheral blood was collected in 8 mL Vacutainer Cell Preparation Tubes, from which PBMCs were isolated by centrifugation and then cryopreserved.

This sequence originates from a human donor with classical Hodgkin lymphoma. This specimen was peripheral blood mononuclear cells (PBMCs), taken before the second cycle of nivolumab. The chain is made from TRBV9 and TRBJ2-3, and TRBD1 matches 8 of the central bases. In nucleotide form, the sequence is TGTGCCAGCAGCGTAGATGGGGCAGGGGGCCTAACAGATACGCAGTATTTT. Its amino acids are CASSVDGAGGLTDTQYF.